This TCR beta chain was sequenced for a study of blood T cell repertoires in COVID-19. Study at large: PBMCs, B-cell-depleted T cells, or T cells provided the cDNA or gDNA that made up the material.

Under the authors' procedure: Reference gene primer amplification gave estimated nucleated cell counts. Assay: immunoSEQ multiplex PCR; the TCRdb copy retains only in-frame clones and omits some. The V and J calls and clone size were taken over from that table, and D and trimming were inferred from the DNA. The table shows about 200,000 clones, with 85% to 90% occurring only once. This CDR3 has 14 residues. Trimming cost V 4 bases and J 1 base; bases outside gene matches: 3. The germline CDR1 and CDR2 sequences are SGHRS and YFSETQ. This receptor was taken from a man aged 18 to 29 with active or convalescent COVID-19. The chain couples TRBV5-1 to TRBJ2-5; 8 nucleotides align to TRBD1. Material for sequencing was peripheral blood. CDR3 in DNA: TGCGCCAGCAGCACTCAGGGGGCCCAAGAGACCCAGTACTTC. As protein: CASSTQGAQETQYF.